This is a list of T cell receptor beta chains from one sample in a study of cytomegalovirus exposure and HLA in healthy donors. The protocol was immunoSEQ multiplex PCR, while the TCRdb copy is restricted to in-frame clones and leaves out a portion. In the table there are 180,000 or so clones, around four fifths of which are singletons. Material for sequencing was PBMCs. The receptors were sampled from a woman between 50 and 59 years old in good health and CMV-seropositive. Each CDR3 is given with its conserved first and last residue. D genes are given only for firm matches.

d_call	v_call	cdr3_length	j_call	cdr3_aa
TRBD2	TRBV5-1	14	TRBJ2-3	CASSLAGVTDTQYF
TRBD2	TRBV5-1	15	TRBJ2-1	CASSQIAGINNEQFF
TRBD2	TRBV7-2	16	TRBJ2-3	CASSPLAGGHWDTQYF
TRBD1	TRBV6-5	14	TRBJ1-6	CASSLGQGSSPLHF
.	TRBV28	15	TRBJ2-3	CASSLAGASANTQYF
.	TRBV6-6	14	TRBJ1-3	CASSLAGPGNTIYF
.	TRBV29-1	11	TRBJ2-1	CSVETDNEQFF
TRBD1	TRBV15	14	TRBJ1-5	CATRDRGGNQPQHF
TRBD2	TRBV4-2	15	TRBJ2-1	CASSQLAGGYNEQFF
TRBD1	TRBV5-1	14	TRBJ2-1	CASSPGQGYNEQFF
TRBD1	TRBV7-8	14	TRBJ1-5	CASSWDRHNQPQHF
.	TRBV4-1	15	TRBJ2-7	CASSQGGPALYEQYF
TRBD2	TRBV7-6	16	TRBJ2-1	CASSLAPSGGDNEQFF
TRBD1	TRBV10-2	17	TRBJ2-6	CASTPGQPFSGANGLTF
.	TRBV5-1	14	TRBJ2-1	CASSPGLDLDEQFF